These 32 T cell receptor beta chains originate from one sample sequenced in a study of shared clonotypes between healthy human individuals. The assay was immunoSEQ multiplex PCR, and TCRdb's table has in-frame clones only and misses some. The sample shows around 1.1 million clones, 75% to 80% of them seen only once. Sequencing used memory CD4+ T cells from PBMCs. As to subset: CD45RA-negative fraction. The receptors originated from a man in his late teens or twenties in good health. Some clones in this sample may be carry-over from other donors' samples.

This chain connects TRBV18 to TRBJ2-7; 10 bases match TRBD1. Germline-derived CDR1 and CDR2 are KGHSH and LQKENI. CDR3 length: 15 amino acids. V lost 6 bases, J lost 5 bases, and 10 bases stayed unmatched. The CDR3 spells CASSPRGTGENEQYF. In DNA form, the CDR3 reads TGTGCCAGCTCCCCTAGAGGGACAGGGGAAAACGAGCAGTACTTC.

The V gene is TRBV2, the J gene TRBJ1-6, with D hard to call. In germline, CDR1 is SNHLY, CDR2 FYNNEI. The CDR3 extends over 13 amino acids. V lost 6 bases and J 9 bases, leaving 12 bases between the germline ends. The CDR3, as DNA: TGTGCCAGCAGCCCTACTGTAAGTTCACCCCTCCACTTT. It encodes CASSPTVSSPLHF.

This clone was found once. The chain couples TRBV10-3 to TRBJ2-1, with TRBD2 identical over 9 bases. The CDR3 runs 14 residues. The J segment lost 5 bases and the V segment lost 11 bases, leaving 10 bases of the junction unmatched. Germline V CDR1 and CDR2: ENHRY, SYGVKD. The CDR3 loop reads CAARQREENNEQFF. CDR3 in DNA: TGTGCCGCCCGGCAGCGGGAGGAAAACAATGAGCAGTTCTTC.

The chain is built from TRBV4-2 and TRBJ1-2; 12 bases agree with TRBD1. From germline, CDR1 is LGHNA and CDR2 YNFKEQ. CDR3 length: 16 residues. V shed 3 bases, J shed 4 bases, and the junction held 6 bases outside the gene matches. CDR3 bases: TGTGCCAGCAGCCAGGCCGGGACAGGGGGCATCTATGGCTACACCTTC. This gives the protein CASSQAGTGGIYGYTF.

The chain couples TRBV5-5 to TRBJ2-1; 10 nucleotides match TRBD2. Unmatched junction bases numbered 7, after V lost 5 bases and J lost 2 bases. The CDR3 consists of 16 residues. Germline V gene data show CDR1 as SGHKS and CDR2 as YYEKEE (reference sequence). The DNA of the CDR3 is TGTGCCAGCAGAACTGGACTAGCGGTTACCTACAATGAGCAGTTCTTC. Protein: CASRTGLAVTYNEQFF.

The V gene is TRBV27, the J gene TRBJ2-5; D is ambiguous. Germline V gives CDR1 MNHEY, CDR2 SMNVEV (reference sequence). The CDR3 runs 14 residues. Trimming took 3 bases from V and 4 from J, leaving 12 bases between them. The CDR3 DNA is TGTGCCAGCAGTTTCTTAAGACGGCCAGAGACCCAGTACTTC. It specifies CASSFLRRPETQYF.

This chain connects TRBV7-9 to TRBJ1-1; D possibly corresponds to TRBD1 (6 bases). Germline lookup yields CDR1 SEHNR and CDR2 FQNEAQ (reference sequence). With 2 bases removed from V and 1 base from J, the gap between germline ends came to 17 bases. The CDR3 is made up of 17 amino acids. The CDR3, as DNA: TGTGCCAGCAGCTTATCAAACCGGCCCAGGGGGAACACTGAAGCTTTCTTT. Translating gives CASSLSNRPRGNTEAFF.

This clone was seen just once. The V and J genes are TRBV14 and TRBJ2-7; 7 bases fit TRBD2. CDR3 length: 15 amino acids. Germline CDR1 SGHDN, CDR2 FVKESK. V was pared by 2 bases and J by 5 bases, with 9 bases of the junction left unmatched. CDR3 coding DNA: TGTGCCAGCAGCCAATTGACGGGAGGACCCCACGAGCAGTACTTC. It is translated as CASSQLTGGPHEQYF.

The V call is TRBV6-7, the J call TRBJ2-6; the match to TRBD1 covers 8 bases. TRBV6-7 is assigned to the ORF class and has an uncertain function. The CDR3 sequence is 15 residues long. With 10 bases clipped from V and 0 bases from J, the junction kept 5 bases outside the gene matches. The CDR3 is CAKGTGASGANVLTF. For the CDR3, the DNA is TGTGCCAAAGGGACAGGCGCCTCTGGGGCCAACGTCCTGACTTTC.

The sample holds one count of this clone. J is TRBJ1-1 and V is TRBV19; D is undetermined. This CDR3 is built from 13 residues. Trimming stripped 10 bases from V and 4 bases from J, with 16 bases between. Germline V lookup: CDR1 LNHDA, CDR2 SQIVND (reference sequence). CDR3 loop: CATHPPWSTEAFF. The CDR3 nucleotides are TGTGCCACCCACCCTCCTTGGAGCACTGAAGCTTTCTTT.

This clone was recorded a few times. The genes are TRBV15 and TRBJ2-1, with D tentatively TRBD2 (6 bases). V lost 2 bases, J lost 5 bases, and 19 bases lay in between. CDR3 size: 17 residues. Per the germline V gene, CDR1 is LNHNV and CDR2 is YYDKDF (reference sequence). CDR3 in amino acids: CATSRSRLLAPDNEQFF. CDR3 DNA sequence: TGTGCCACCAGCAGATCCCGGTTACTAGCTCCCGACAATGAGCAGTTCTTC.

This chain links TRBV4-1 with TRBJ2-3; maybe TRBD1 (7 bases). V was clipped by 5 bases and J by 2 bases, with 14 bases between them. The CDR3 runs 15 residues. Germline CDR1 and CDR2: MGHRA and YSYEKL. CDR3 residues: CASSGAGQNTDTQYF. The CDR3 coding sequence is TGCGCCAGCAGCGGCGCGGGACAGAACACAGATACGCAGTATTTT.

This chain joins TRBV7-8 and TRBJ1-1; weak D call: TRBD1 (5 bases). Germline V gene data show CDR1 as SGHVS and CDR2 as FQNEAQ. CDR3 length equals 14 residues. The ends were cut back, 1 base at V and 10 bases at J, with 16 bases in the middle. DNA of the CDR3: TGTGCCAGCAGCTTAGGTCAGGGTTCGGTTCTAGCTTTCTTT. This codes for CASSLGQGSVLAFF. Full variable domain (missing parts from reference TRBV7-8 and TRBJ1-1): GAGVSQSPRYKVAKRGQDVALRCDPISGHVSLFWYQQALGQGPEFLTYFQNEAQLDKSGLPSDRFFAERPEGSVSTLKIQRTQQEDSAVYLCASSLGQGSVLAFFGQGTRLTVV.

About this clone: Within the sample, other DNA sequences also encode this same CDR3. This chain joins TRBV5-1 and TRBJ1-5; 8 bases align to TRBD1. The V gene end was trimmed by 0 bases and the J gene end by 4 bases; junction bases not matched to a gene: 3. Germline loops: CDR1 SGHRS, CDR2 YFSETQ. The CDR3 covers 15 residues. The DNA of the CDR3 is TGCGCCAGCAGCTTGGGACAGGGGAGTAATCAGCCCCAGCATTTT. It specifies CASSLGQGSNQPQHF.

V is TRBV5-1 and J is TRBJ2-2; D remains unclear. The CDR3 consists of 17 residues. The V gene lost 0 bases and the J gene lost 4 bases, with 16 bases spanning the gap. In germline, CDR1 is SGHRS, CDR2 YFSETQ. The chain's CDR3 is CASSLDAPGQATGELFF. In DNA, the CDR3 is TGCGCCAGCAGCTTGGATGCCCCTGGCCAAGCCACCGGGGAGCTGTTTTTT.

The chain is built from TRBV21-1 and TRBJ2-1; the DNA was not used to check the table's D call, TRBD1. TRBV21-1 is noted as a pseudogene. The CDR3 runs to 16 residues. CDR3 sequence reads: CASSKVSTFSYNEQFF. In DNA form, the CDR3 reads TGTGCCAGCAGCAAAGTGTCAACATTCTCCTACAATGAGCAGTTCTTC.

This clone was observed a single time. V is TRBV13 and J is TRBJ1-1; D perhaps matches TRBD1 (5 bases). The V end was cut by 4 bases, the J end by 2 bases, with 14 bases between. The CDR3 is 15 residues long. Germline assignment: CDR1 PRHDT and CDR2 FYEKMQ (reference sequence). The CDR3 spells CASSSQRGHNTEAFF. For the CDR3, the DNA is TGTGCCAGCAGCTCGCAGCGGGGCCACAACACTGAAGCTTTCTTT.

V is TRBV7-9 and J is TRBJ1-3; D uncertain. Germline V gene sequence: CDR1 SEHNR, CDR2 FQNEAQ (reference sequence). The CDR3 contains 13 residues. Trimming left V 3 bases short and J 4 bases short, with 7 bases between. The CDR3 bases are TGTGCCAGCAGCTTCCGTCTCGGAAACACCATATATTTT. Encoded protein: CASSFRLGNTIYF.

The chain combines TRBV5-4 with TRBJ2-1; 8 nucleotides agree with TRBD2. Germline-derived CDR1 and CDR2 are SGHNT and YYREEE (reference sequence). The CDR3 is 15 amino acids. With V trimmed by 1 base and J by 5 bases, 5 bases remained unmatched. The CDR3 DNA reads TGTGCCAGCAGCTTGTTGCGGGAGGACAACAATGAGCAGTTCTTC. Translated: CASSLLREDNNEQFF.

The chain combines TRBV19 with TRBJ1-1, with TRBD1 matching 7 bases. V shed 8 bases and J 6 bases; nucleotides not matched to a gene: 15. Germline V gene data show CDR1 as LNHDA and CDR2 as SQIVND (reference sequence). This CDR3 is built from 15 residues. The CDR3 DNA follows: TGTGCCAGTCACGAATTGCAGACAGGGTACCCTGAAGCTTTCTTT. It is translated as CASHELQTGYPEAFF.

The chain recombines TRBV6-1 with TRBJ2-1; 9 bases agree with TRBD2. The CDR3 has 14 amino acids. Germline V gives CDR1 MNHNS, CDR2 SASEGT. V was clipped by 6 bases and J by 9 bases; unmatched bases: 9. The CDR3 here is CASRLVAGASEQFF. DNA of the CDR3: TGTGCCAGCAGATTGGTAGCGGGAGCTAGTGAGCAGTTCTTC.

For this clone: This may arise from a read error, as a much more abundant clone is one base away. The chain carries TRBV10-3 and TRBJ2-3; D gene unclear. The CDR3 covers 11 residues. V was trimmed by 3 bases and J by 2 bases, leaving 0 bases between them. The germline V gene encodes CDR1 ENHRY and CDR2 SYGVKD. CDR3 DNA sequence: TGTGCCATCAGTGACACAGATACGCAGTATTTT. Translating it yields CAISDTDTQYF.

The chain carries TRBV25-1 and TRBJ2-3; 9 nucleotides match TRBD1. Looked up from germline, CDR1 is MGHDK and CDR2 is SYGVNS. Trimming removed 6 bases from V and 2 bases from J; junction bases left unmatched: 6. This CDR3 has 15 residues. CDR3 nucleotides: TGTGCCAGCAGCCCGGGACAGGGATTCACAGATACGCAGTATTTT. Encoded protein: CASSPGQGFTDTQYF.

This clone was counted between two and nine times. The gene calls are TRBV27 and TRBJ1-1; a possible D gene is TRBD1 (5 bases). Germline CDR1 reads MNHEY; CDR2 reads SMNVEV (reference sequence). V lost 6 bases to trimming and J lost 0 bases, with 17 bases between them. This CDR3 has 16 amino acids. The CDR3 sequence: CASRSRQNLMNTEAFF. The DNA of the CDR3 is TGTGCCAGCAGGTCAAGACAGAACCTCATGAACACTGAAGCTTTCTTT.

The V gene is TRBV28, the J gene TRBJ2-6; no firm D call. This CDR3 is 13 amino acids long. Trimming took 2 bases from V and 8 from J, leaving 7 bases between them. Germline V gene data show CDR1 as MDHEN and CDR2 as SYDVKM. The CDR3 DNA reads TGTGCCAGCAGTTTAATTGGAACCAACGTCCTGACTTTC. Translating gives CASSLIGTNVLTF.

Remarks on this clone: With a far larger clone one base away, a read error is the likely cause. In the same sample, other DNA sequences code for this CDR3. This sequence joins TRBV7-9 and TRBJ2-5; D is ambiguous. The V gene lost 5 bases and the J gene lost 2 bases, with 3 bases spanning the gap. The germline V gene has CDR1 SEHNR and CDR2 FQNEAQ (reference sequence). The CDR3 spans 11 residues. The CDR3 nucleotides are TGTGCCAGCAGCCAACAAGAGACCCAGTACTTC. Translating gives CASSQQETQYF.

The chain joins TRBV4-1 to TRBJ2-5; D unclear. The V and J ends lost 4 bases and 9 bases respectively, with 24 bases between them. This CDR3 spans 16 amino acids. Germline V CDR1 and CDR2: MGHRA, YSYEKL. The CDR3: CASSRRLGSDVPAQYF. The CDR3 region has the DNA TGCGCCAGCAGCCGCCGTTTAGGATCGGACGTTCCGGCCCAGTACTTC.

Regarding this clone: This specimen includes other DNA sequences encoding the same CDR3. The J gene is TRBJ2-7, the V gene TRBV18; D is ambiguous. This CDR3 is 12 amino acids long. Per germline, CDR1 KGHSH and CDR2 LQKENI. With 3 bases removed from V and 6 bases from J, the gap between germline ends came to 9 bases. CDR3 loop: CASSPPGGEQYF. CDR3 bases: TGTGCCAGCTCACCCCCAGGTGGCGAGCAGTACTTC. The whole variable domain, filled in from reference TRBV18 and TRBJ2-7, reads NAGVMQNPRHLVRRRGQEARLRCSPMKGHSHVYWYRQLPEEGLKFMVYLQKENIIDESGMPKERFSAEFPKEGPSILRIQQVVRGDSAAYFCASSPPGGEQYFGPGTRLTVT.

A note on this clone: Other DNA sequences within the sample encode an identical CDR3. The chain joins TRBV5-1 to TRBJ2-7, with D hard to call. Germline-derived CDR1 and CDR2 are SGHRS and YFSETQ. V dropped 3 bases and J dropped 4 bases, with 8 bases sitting between them. CDR3 length: 12 residues. The CDR3 loop reads CASSWGSYEQYF. The CDR3 DNA is TGCGCCAGCAGCTGGGGATCTTACGAGCAGTACTTC.

The V call is TRBV4-1, the J call TRBJ2-7; 9 bases are a match to TRBD2. Germline V gene sequence: CDR1 MGHRA, CDR2 YSYEKL. The trim removed 2 bases at V and 3 bases at J, leaving 8 bases unmatched. This CDR3 spans 16 amino acids. CDR3 loop: CASSQTESSGVYEQYF. The CDR3 DNA is TGCGCCAGCAGCCAAACGGAATCTAGCGGGGTCTACGAGCAGTACTTC.

The J gene is TRBJ1-2, the V gene TRBV10-3; D remains unclear. The germline V gene encodes CDR1 ENHRY and CDR2 SYGVKD. The CDR3 is 13 amino acids. The V end lost 10 bases, the J end lost 1 base, and 13 bases lay between the germline ends. CDR3 loop: CASTGSFNYGYTF. The CDR3 coding sequence is TGTGCCAGCACGGGGTCCTTTAACTATGGCTACACCTTC.

V gene TRBV6-1 combines with J gene TRBJ2-1, with TRBD2 matching over 10 bases. CDR3 length: 15 amino acids. The germline CDR1 and CDR2 sequences are MNHNS and SASEGT. The V gene end was trimmed by 6 bases and the J gene end by 8 bases; junction bases not matched to a gene: 10. The CDR3 here is CASRLIAGGLYEQFF. DNA of the CDR3: TGTGCCAGCAGGCTTATAGCGGGAGGATTATATGAGCAGTTCTTC.